These 17 T cell receptor beta chains originate from one sample sequenced in a study of cytomegalovirus exposure and HLA in healthy donors. TCRdb's table, derived via immunoSEQ multiplex PCR, lists solely in-frame clones and lacks some. The sample records about 120,000 clones, roughly 83% being singletons. Sequences were obtained from PBMCs. The receptors come from a man younger than 35 in good health and CMV-seronegative.

Concerning this clone itself: This CDR3 is also generated by other DNA sequences in the sample. This chain uses TRBV15 with TRBJ1-1; a weak D match, TRBD1 (6 bases). The CDR3 has 15 residues. Germline V gives CDR1 LNHNV, CDR2 YYDKDF (reference sequence). Trimming shortened V by 0 bases and J by 4 bases, and 12 bases separated the two germline ends. The CDR3 sequence is CATSRDRGGGTEAFF. The CDR3 nucleotides read TGTGCCACCAGCAGAGATCGAGGGGGGGGCACTGAAGCTTTCTTT.

V and J are TRBV6-1 and TRBJ1-3, with 9 nucleotides matching TRBD1. Trimming at V came to 4 bases and at J to 0 bases, leaving 4 bases not matched to a gene. Germline-derived CDR1 and CDR2 are MNHNS and SASEGT. This CDR3 region has 16 residues. Here the CDR3 DNA reads TGTGCCAGCAGTGTCCGACAGGGGGGCTCTGGAAACACCATATATTTT. Protein sequence: CASSVRQGGSGNTIYF.

This clone showed up just once. The junction shows a germline mismatch at one end, possibly a read error. Here the CDR3 reads CASSLAGTNYEQYF. The CDR3 region has the DNA TGTGCCAGCAGTTTGGCCGGGACAAATTACGAGCAGTACTTC. The chain has TRBV5-6 and TRBJ2-7, with D possibly TRBD1 on 6 matching bases. The V gene's germline CDR1 is SGHDT and CDR2 YYEEEE. This CDR3 region has 14 residues.

This sequence joins TRBV6-1 and TRBJ1-2, with 10 bases lining up with TRBD1. The CDR3 contains 15 residues. The germline V gene encodes CDR1 MNHNS and CDR2 SASEGT. V lost 3 bases and J lost 7; bases outside the gene matches: 8. CDR3 residues: CASSETTGGRGGYTF. The CDR3, as DNA: TGTGCCAGCAGTGAGACGACAGGGGGCCGGGGTGGCTACACCTTC.

In its sample, this clone was seen a few times. This chain uses TRBV7-9 with TRBJ1-2; 12 nucleotides match TRBD1. Unmatched junction bases numbered 5, after V lost 5 bases and J lost 7 bases. Per germline, CDR1 SEHNR and CDR2 FQNEAQ (reference sequence). The CDR3 spans 14 residues. CDR3: CASSPGTGGAGYTF. CDR3 sequence (DNA): TGTGCCAGCAGCCCTGGGACAGGGGGCGCTGGCTACACCTTC.

The chain recombines TRBV27 with TRBJ2-3; 12 bases agree with TRBD2. CDR1 is MNHEY, CDR2 SMNVEV, per germline (reference sequence). This CDR3 is built from 18 residues. V trimming: 3 bases; J trimming: 2 bases; junction bases outside the gene matches: 9. The CDR3 DNA reads TGTGCCAGCAGTTTTCGGAGACTAGCGGGGGCCGTCACAGATACGCAGTATTTT. This sequence encodes CASSFRRLAGAVTDTQYF.

V and J are TRBV7-2 and TRBJ2-3; D is perhaps TRBD2 (7 bases). The V gene's germline CDR1 is SGHTA and CDR2 FQGNSA. This CDR3 comprises 16 residues. V shed 6 bases and J shed 2 bases, with 18 bases lying between them. CDR3 loop: CASRPGGRQITDTQYF. The CDR3 DNA sequence: TGTGCCAGCAGACCCGGGGGGCGACAGATCACAGATACGCAGTATTTT.

This clone was recorded once. The chain is built from TRBV7-6 and TRBJ1-4; a weak D match, TRBD1 (5 bases). Germline V gene lookup returns CDR1 SGHVS and CDR2 FNYEAQ. The V end was cut by 5 bases, the J end by 0 bases, with 10 bases between. The length of the CDR3 is 15 residues. The CDR3 sequence is CASSQGVATNEKLFF. The CDR3 nucleotides read TGTGCCAGCAGCCAAGGGGTGGCAACTAATGAAAAACTGTTTTTT.

J is TRBJ1-6 and V is TRBV5-1; D gene ambiguous. The CDR3 has 15 residues. In germline, CDR1 is SGHRS, CDR2 YFSETQ. The ends were cut back, 0 bases at V and 7 bases at J, with 11 bases in the middle. The chain's CDR3 is CASSLVAESNSPLHF. The CDR3 nucleotides are TGCGCCAGCAGCTTGGTAGCCGAATCCAATTCACCCCTCCACTTT.

The rearrangement uses TRBV4-1 and TRBJ2-1; D ambiguous. Germline CDR1 is MGHRA and CDR2 is YSYEKL. This CDR3 contains 14 residues. The germline V and J ends were trimmed by 0 bases and 6 bases, with 9 bases remaining between them. The CDR3 protein is CASSQDFPGNEQFF. The DNA of the CDR3 is TGCGCCAGCAGCCAAGACTTTCCGGGCAATGAGCAGTTCTTC.

This clone was recorded only once. In nucleotides, the CDR3 is TGTGCTAGTGGTTTGGTACTTGGGGGGGCGGACAATGAGCAGTTCTTC. Translation: CASGLVLGGADNEQFF. This chain joins TRBV12-5 and TRBJ2-1, with a possible D match to TRBD2 (7 bases). The V and J ends lost 0 bases and 5 bases respectively, with 14 bases between them. Germline V gene sequence: CDR1 LGHNT, CDR2 FRNRAP. The length of the CDR3 is 16 residues.

CDR3 region: CASSYSGQGLGNEQFF. The CDR3 coding sequence is TGTGCCAGCAGTTACTCAGGACAGGGGCTGGGCAATGAGCAGTTCTTC. This chain joins TRBV6-5 and TRBJ2-1; 9 nucleotides agree with TRBD1. The CDR3 contains 16 residues. The V segment lost 0 bases and the J segment 6 bases; nucleotides outside the gene matches: 6. From germline, CDR1 is MNHEY and CDR2 SVGAGI.

The V and J genes are TRBV30 and TRBJ2-3; TRBD2 matches at 8 bases. The junction had 8 bases not matched to a gene; V was cut back by 7 bases and J by 2 bases. Germline-derived CDR1 and CDR2 are GTSNPN and SVGIG (reference sequence). The CDR3 loop spans 14 amino acids. CDR3 loop: CASLAGRLTDTQYF. The DNA for the CDR3 is TGTGCCTCCTTAGCGGGGAGACTCACAGATACGCAGTATTTT.

The chain is built from TRBV15 and TRBJ1-5; 11 bases match TRBD1. The CDR3 consists of 16 residues. Per germline, CDR1 LNHNV and CDR2 YYDKDF (reference sequence). Trimming took 2 bases from V and 7 from J; bases not matched to a gene: 7. This chain's CDR3 is CATSRLGTGGGQPQHF. The CDR3 DNA is TGTGCCACCAGCAGATTAGGGACAGGGGGAGGGCAGCCCCAGCATTTT.

The chain couples TRBV30 to TRBJ2-7; 7 bases agree with TRBD2. With 1 base clipped from V and 3 bases from J, the junction kept 12 bases outside the gene matches. CDR1 and CDR2 from the germline V gene are GTSNPN and SVGIG (reference sequence). The CDR3 totals 16 residues. CDR3: CAWSGRASGSLYEQYF. CDR3 sequence (DNA): TGTGCCTGGAGTGGTAGGGCTAGCGGTAGTCTCTACGAGCAGTACTTC. Drawing the rest from reference TRBV30 and TRBJ2-7, the complete variable domain is SQTIHQWPATLVQPVGSPLSLECTVEGTSNPNLYWYRQAAGRGLQLLFYSVGIGQISSEVPQNLSASRPQDRQFILSSKKLLLSDSGFYLCAWSGRASGSLYEQYFGPGTRLTVT.

The rearrangement uses TRBV19 and TRBJ2-7, with D maybe TRBD2 (5 bases). Trimming took 3 bases from V and 2 from J, leaving 11 bases between them. CDR3 length equals 14 residues. Germline V gene lookup returns CDR1 LNHDA and CDR2 SQIVND (reference sequence). The chain's CDR3 is CASSISVEAYEQYF. CDR3 in DNA: TGTGCCAGTAGTATTTCAGTGGAGGCCTACGAGCAGTACTTC.

This clone came up a few times. This chain joins TRBV4-2 and TRBJ2-3, with 9 positions matching TRBD2. This CDR3 region has 15 residues. CDR1 and CDR2 from the germline V gene are LGHNA and YNFKEQ. The junction had 2 bases not matched to a gene; V was cut back by 0 bases and J by 4 bases. The CDR3 is CASSQERGGPDTQYF. CDR3 DNA sequence: TGTGCCAGCAGCCAAGAGCGGGGGGGCCCAGATACGCAGTATTTT.